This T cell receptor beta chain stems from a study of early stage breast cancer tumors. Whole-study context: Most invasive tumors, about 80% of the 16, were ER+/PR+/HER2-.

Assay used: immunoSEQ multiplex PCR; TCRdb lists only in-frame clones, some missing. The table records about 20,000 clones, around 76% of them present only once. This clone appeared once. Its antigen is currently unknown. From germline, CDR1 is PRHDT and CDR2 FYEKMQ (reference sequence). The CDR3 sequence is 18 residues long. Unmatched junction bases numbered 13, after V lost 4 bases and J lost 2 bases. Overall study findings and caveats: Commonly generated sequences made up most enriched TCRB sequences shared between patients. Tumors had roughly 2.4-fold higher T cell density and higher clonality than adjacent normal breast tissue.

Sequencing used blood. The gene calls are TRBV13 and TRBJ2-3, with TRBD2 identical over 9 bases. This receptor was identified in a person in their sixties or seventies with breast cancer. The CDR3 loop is CASSSAPVERGDTDTQYF. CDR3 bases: TGTGCCAGCAGCTCAGCGCCCGTGGAGCGGGGGGACACAGATACGCAGTATTTT.